This T cell receptor beta chain was observed in a study of T cells in Graves' hyperthyroidism and ophthalmopathy. Study-wide background: Peripheral blood draws took place at initial diagnosis, ahead of any treatment. Overall study results and limits: Blood also showed most of the thyroid clonotypes that were expanded above 0.001.

This clonotype was observed at least ten times. Its specificity is not known. The source material, RNA transcripts, was used to amplify TCR beta CDR3 regions. An initial round of RT-PCR targeting the TCR CDR3 relied on the HTBI primer set. TCRdb processed the multiplex PCR reads anew with MiXCR; each CDR3 protein has one entry. The sample lists 200,000 to 300,000 distinct CDR3 sequences, around 17% occurring once. Trimming removed 2 bases from V and 6 bases from J, with 13 bases in between. CDR1 is ENHRY and CDR2 is SYGVKD in the germline V gene. There are 14 residues in the CDR3. The rearrangement uses TRBV10-3 and TRBJ1-1; D is unresolved. Sequencing input: blood. The receptor was isolated from a young woman with Graves' ophthalmopathy. The CDR3 is CAISEETTRAEAFF. CDR3 coding DNA: TGTGCCATCAGTGAGGAGACGACTAGGGCTGAAGCTTTCTTT.